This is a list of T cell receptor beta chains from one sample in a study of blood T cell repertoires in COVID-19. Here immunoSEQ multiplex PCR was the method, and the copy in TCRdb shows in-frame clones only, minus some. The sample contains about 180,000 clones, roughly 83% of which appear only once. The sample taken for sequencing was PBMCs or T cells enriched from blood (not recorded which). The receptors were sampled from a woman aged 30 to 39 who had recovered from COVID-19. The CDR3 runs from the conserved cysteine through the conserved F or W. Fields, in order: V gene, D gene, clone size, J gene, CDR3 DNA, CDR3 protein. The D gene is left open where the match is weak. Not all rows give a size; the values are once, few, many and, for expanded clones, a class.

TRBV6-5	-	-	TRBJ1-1	TGTGCCAGCAGTAAACGGCCTTGGGAGGTCACTGAAGCTTTCTTT	CASSKRPWEVTEAFF
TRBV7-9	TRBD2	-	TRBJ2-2	TGTGCCAGCAACCCTTCGGGGGGGGCTGTCACCGGGGAGCTGTTTTTT	CASNPSGGAVTGELFF
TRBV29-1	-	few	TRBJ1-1	TGCAGCGTTACCAGGGGGAACACTGAAGCTTTCTTT	CSVTRGNTEAFF
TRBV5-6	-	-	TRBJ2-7	TGTGCCAGCAGCTTTGGCAACGAGCAGTACTTC	CASSFGNEQYF
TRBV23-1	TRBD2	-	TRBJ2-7	TGCGCCAGCAGTCAATCGGGAGGGTTCGGGATCTCCTACGAGCAGTACTTC	CASSQSGGFGISYEQYF
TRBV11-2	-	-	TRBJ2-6	TGTGCCAGCAGCTCCGCGGGACCTGGGGCCAACGTCCTGACTTTC	CASSSAGPGANVLTF
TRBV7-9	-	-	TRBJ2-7	TGTGCCAGCAGCTTAGACAGCGGCGGCTCCTACGAGCAGTACTTC	CASSLDSGGSYEQYF
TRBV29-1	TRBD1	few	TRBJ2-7	TGCAGCGTTTTTACAGGGGGGTCCTACGAGCAGTACTTC	CSVFTGGSYEQYF
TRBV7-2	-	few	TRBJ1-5	TGTGCCAGCAGCTTAATGGAGAATAGCAATCAGCCCCAGCATTTT	CASSLMENSNQPQHF
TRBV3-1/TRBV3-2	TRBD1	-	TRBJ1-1	TGTGCCAGCAGCCAAGACTTAGGGACAGTCCTTCCCATCGCGAACACTGAAGCTTTCTTT	CASSQDLGTVLPIANTEAFF
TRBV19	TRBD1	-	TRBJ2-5	TGTGCCAGTAGTATCGACAGGGGGGAGACCCAGTACTTC	CASSIDRGETQYF
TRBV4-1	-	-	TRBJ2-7	TGCGCCAGCAGCCAAGACAGGGGCGGCTCCTACGAGCAGTACTTC	CASSQDRGGSYEQYF
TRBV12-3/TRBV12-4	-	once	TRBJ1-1	TGTGCCAGCAGTTTGACAAAGAACACTGAAGCTTTCTTT	CASSLTKNTEAFF
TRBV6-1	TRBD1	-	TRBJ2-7	TGTGCCAGCAGTGATTGGGACAGGGGCTACGAGCAGTACTTC	CASSDWDRGYEQYF
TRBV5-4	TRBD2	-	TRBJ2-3	TGTGCCAGCAGCTCCCCTAGCGGTTACACAGATACGCAGTATTTT	CASSSPSGYTDTQYF
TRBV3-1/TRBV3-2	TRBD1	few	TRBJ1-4	TGTGCCAGCAGCCAAAAAGGACCGGGACAGGGTAGGGAAAAACTGTTTTTT	CASSQKGPGQGREKLFF
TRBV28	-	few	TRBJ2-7	TGTGCCAGCAGTCACACCGGGACATTCACCCATCCTTCCTACGAGCAGTACTTC	CASSHTGTFTHPSYEQYF
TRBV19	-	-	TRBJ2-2	TGTGCCAGCAAAGAAACACCGAACACCGGGGAGCTGTTTTTT	CASKETPNTGELFF
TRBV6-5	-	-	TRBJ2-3	TGTGCCAGCAGTTACGGGGGGGCACCCACAGATACGCAGTATTTT	CASSYGGAPTDTQYF
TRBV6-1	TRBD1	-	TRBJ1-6	TGTGCCAGCAGTGAAGAGGACAGGAGATTTACCCGGTATTCACCCCTCCACTTT	CASSEEDRRFTRYSPLHF
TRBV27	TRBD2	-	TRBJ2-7	TGTGCCAGCAGTTTGGTGAGACTAGCGGGAGATTATTGTTGCGAGCAGTACTTC	CASSLVRLAGDYCCEQYF
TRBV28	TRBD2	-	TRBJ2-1	TGTGCCAGCAGTTTTATCTGGACTAGCGACCCCTACAATGAGCAGTTCTTC	CASSFIWTSDPYNEQFF
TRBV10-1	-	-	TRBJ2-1	TGCGCCAGCAGTGTAGCCGTCTCCTACAATGAGCAGTTCTTC	CASSVAVSYNEQFF
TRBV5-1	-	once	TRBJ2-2	TGCGCCAGCAGCTTGCCATGGGAGGAGAACACCGGGGAGCTGTTTTTT	CASSLPWEENTGELFF
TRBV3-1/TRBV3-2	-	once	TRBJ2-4	TGTGCCAGCAGCCTTTCGGGGGCCAAAAACATTCAGTACTTC	CASSLSGAKNIQYF
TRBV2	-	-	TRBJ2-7	TGTGCCAGCAGTGCCCTAGCGAACTCCTACGAGCAGTACTTC	CASSALANSYEQYF
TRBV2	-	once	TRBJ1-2	TGTGCCAGCAGTGAATTAGTGACAGCCTATGGCTACACCTTC	CASSELVTAYGYTF
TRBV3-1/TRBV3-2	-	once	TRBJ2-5	TGTGCCAGCAGCCAAGATATGGCAGGAGGGACCCAGTACTTC	CASSQDMAGGTQYF
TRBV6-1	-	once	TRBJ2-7	TGTGCCAGCAGTGAAGAACAGTTCTACGAGCAGTACTTC	CASSEEQFYEQYF
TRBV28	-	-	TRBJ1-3	TGTGCCAGCAGTTTTACTGACAGAAGAAACACCATATATTTT	CASSFTDRRNTIYF
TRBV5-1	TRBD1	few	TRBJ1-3	TGCGCCAGCAGCTTGGTCGGGGGACAGGGAAACACCATATATTTT	CASSLVGGQGNTIYF
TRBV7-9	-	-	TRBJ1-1	TGTGCCAGCAGCTTTTGGTCGGGAGGGACTGAAGCTTTCTTT	CASSFWSGGTEAFF
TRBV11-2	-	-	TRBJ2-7	TGTGCCAGCAGCTTAGTGGGGGGCGAGCAGTACTTC	CASSLVGGEQYF
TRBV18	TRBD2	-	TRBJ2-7	TGTGCCAGCTCACCAAATTTGGACGGGAGGCTGTACTTC	CASSPNLDGRLYF
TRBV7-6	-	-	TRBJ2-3	TGTGCCAGCAGCTTAAACGCAGGGAGCACAGATACGCAGTATTTT	CASSLNAGSTDTQYF
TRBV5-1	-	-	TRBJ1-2	TGCGCCAGCAGTCAAGGGGACTATGGCTACACCTTC	CASSQGDYGYTF